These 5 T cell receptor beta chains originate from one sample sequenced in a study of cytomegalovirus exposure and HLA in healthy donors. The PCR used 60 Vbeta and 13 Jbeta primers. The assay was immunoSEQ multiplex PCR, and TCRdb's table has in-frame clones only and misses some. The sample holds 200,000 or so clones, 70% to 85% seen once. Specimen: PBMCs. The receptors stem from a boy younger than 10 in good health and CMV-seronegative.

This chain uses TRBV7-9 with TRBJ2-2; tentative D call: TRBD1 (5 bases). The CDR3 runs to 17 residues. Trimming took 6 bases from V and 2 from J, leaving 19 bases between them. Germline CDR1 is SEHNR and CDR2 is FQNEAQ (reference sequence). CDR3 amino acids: CASSPRGRTKNTGELFF. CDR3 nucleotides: TGTGCCAGCAGTCCCCGCGGCAGGACAAAAAACACCGGGGAGCTGTTTTTT.

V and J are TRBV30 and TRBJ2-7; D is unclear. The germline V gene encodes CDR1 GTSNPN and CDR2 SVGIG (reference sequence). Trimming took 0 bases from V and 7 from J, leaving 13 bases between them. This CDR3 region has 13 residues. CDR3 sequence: CAWSVQPFWEQYF. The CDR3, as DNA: TGTGCCTGGAGTGTACAACCCTTCTGGGAGCAGTACTTC.

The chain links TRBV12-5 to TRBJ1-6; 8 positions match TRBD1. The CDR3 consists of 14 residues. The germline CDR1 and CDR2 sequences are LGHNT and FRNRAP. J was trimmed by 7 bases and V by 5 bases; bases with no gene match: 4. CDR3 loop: CASGLGQVNSPLHF. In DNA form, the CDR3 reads TGTGCTAGTGGTCTGGGACAGGTCAATTCACCCCTCCACTTT.

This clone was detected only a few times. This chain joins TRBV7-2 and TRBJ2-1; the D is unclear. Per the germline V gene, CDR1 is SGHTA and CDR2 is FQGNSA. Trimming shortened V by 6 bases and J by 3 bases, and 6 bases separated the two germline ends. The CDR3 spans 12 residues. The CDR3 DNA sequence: TGTGCCAGCAGGGCGGACTACAATGAGCAGTTCTTC. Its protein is CASRADYNEQFF.

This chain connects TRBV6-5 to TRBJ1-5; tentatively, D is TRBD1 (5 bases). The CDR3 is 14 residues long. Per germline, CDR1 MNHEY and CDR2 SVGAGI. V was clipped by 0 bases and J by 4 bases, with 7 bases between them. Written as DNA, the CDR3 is TGTGCCAGCAGTTACTCCAGGGAAAATCAGCCCCAGCATTTT. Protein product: CASSYSRENQPQHF.